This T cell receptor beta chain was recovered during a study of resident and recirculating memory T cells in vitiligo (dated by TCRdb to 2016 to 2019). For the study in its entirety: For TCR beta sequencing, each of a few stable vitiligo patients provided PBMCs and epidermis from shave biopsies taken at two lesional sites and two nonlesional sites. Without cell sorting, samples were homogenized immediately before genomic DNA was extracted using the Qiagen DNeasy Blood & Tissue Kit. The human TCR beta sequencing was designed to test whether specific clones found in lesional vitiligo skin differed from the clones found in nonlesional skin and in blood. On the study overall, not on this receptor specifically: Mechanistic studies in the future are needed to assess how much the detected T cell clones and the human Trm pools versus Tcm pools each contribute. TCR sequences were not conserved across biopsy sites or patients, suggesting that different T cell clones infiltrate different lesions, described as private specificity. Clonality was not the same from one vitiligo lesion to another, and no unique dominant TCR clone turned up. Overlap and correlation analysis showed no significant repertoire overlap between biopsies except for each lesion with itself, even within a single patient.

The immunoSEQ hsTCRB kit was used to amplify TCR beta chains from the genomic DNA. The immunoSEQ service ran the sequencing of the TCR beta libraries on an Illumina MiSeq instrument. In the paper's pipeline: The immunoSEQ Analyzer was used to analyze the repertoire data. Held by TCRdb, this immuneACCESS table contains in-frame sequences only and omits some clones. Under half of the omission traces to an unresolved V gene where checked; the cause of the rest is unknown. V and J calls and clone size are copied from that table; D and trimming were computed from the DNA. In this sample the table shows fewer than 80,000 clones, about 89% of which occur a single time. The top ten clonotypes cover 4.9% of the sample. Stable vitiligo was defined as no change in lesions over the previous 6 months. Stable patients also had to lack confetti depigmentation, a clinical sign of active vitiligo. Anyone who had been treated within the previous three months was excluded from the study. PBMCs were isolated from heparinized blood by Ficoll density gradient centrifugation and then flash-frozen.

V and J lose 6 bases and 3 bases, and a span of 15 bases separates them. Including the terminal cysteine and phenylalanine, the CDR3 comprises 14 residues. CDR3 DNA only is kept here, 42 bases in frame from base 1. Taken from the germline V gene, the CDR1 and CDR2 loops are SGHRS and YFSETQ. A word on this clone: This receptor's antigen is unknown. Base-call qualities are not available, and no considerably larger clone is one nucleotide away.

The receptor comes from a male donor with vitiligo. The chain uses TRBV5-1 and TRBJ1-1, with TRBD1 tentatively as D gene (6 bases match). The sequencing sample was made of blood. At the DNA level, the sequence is TGCGCCAGCACCGAAACACAGGGAGACACTGAAGCTTTCTTT. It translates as CASTETQGDTEAFF.